The 31 T cell receptor beta chains reported below all come from one sample, sequenced in a study of cytomegalovirus exposure and HLA in healthy donors. Use of 60 Vbeta and 13 Jbeta primers characterized the PCR. Sequencing was performed with immunoSEQ multiplex PCR; in TCRdb, only in-frame clones are kept and a portion is missing. The table has about 110,000 clones, roughly 76% seen once. Source material: PBMCs. The receptor set was obtained from a man aged 25-45 years in good health and CMV-seropositive.

The count of this clone is one. The CDR3 DNA reads TGCGCCAGCAGCCACCCAGGGGATCAGCCCCAGCATTTT. As protein: CASSHPGDQPQHF. The V gene is TRBV4-1, the J gene TRBJ1-5; TRBD1 might be the D (6 bases). V was trimmed by 3 bases and J by 5 bases, leaving 8 bases between them. This CDR3 is 13 amino acids long. Germline CDR1 is MGHRA and CDR2 is YSYEKL.

The chain is built from TRBV5-5 and TRBJ1-2; a possible D gene is TRBD1 (6 bases). The CDR3 is made up of 15 amino acids. The germline V and J ends were trimmed by 2 bases and 2 bases, with 13 bases remaining between them. Germline assignment: CDR1 SGHKS and CDR2 YYEKEE (reference sequence). In DNA, the CDR3 is TGTGCCAGCAGCTTTTGGGGGGGGCCGAACTATGGCTACACCTTC. It codes for CASSFWGGPNYGYTF.

In this sample, this clone turned up once. The V and J genes are TRBV4-2 and TRBJ1-2, with D hard to call. Germline assignment: CDR1 LGHNA and CDR2 YNFKEQ. This CDR3 contains 12 residues. Trimming cost V 0 bases and J 8 bases, with 7 bases left between them. As DNA, the CDR3 is TGTGCCAGCAGCCAAGATATGCGGGGCTACACCTTC. It yields the protein CASSQDMRGYTF.

CDR3 nucleotides: TGCGCCAGCAGCTTGACAGGGGGCGTAGGGTCCTACAATGAGCAGTTCTTC. The encoded protein is CASSLTGGVGSYNEQFF. The V gene is TRBV5-1, the J gene TRBJ2-1, with 9 positions matching TRBD1. The V and J ends lost 1 base and 1 base, in that order; junction bases with no gene match: 6. Per the germline V gene, CDR1 is SGHRS and CDR2 is YFSETQ. This CDR3 spans 17 amino acids.

DNA for the CDR3: TGTGCCACCCCGCCAGCTAGCGGGGGGGCTTGGGATGAGCAGTTCTTC. Translation gives CATPPASGGAWDEQFF. The chain carries TRBV7-9 and TRBJ2-1; TRBD2 agrees at 12 bases. After removal of 10 bases from V and 8 bases from J, the junction contained 15 bases not matched to a gene. This CDR3 contains 16 residues. Germline CDR1 and CDR2: SEHNR and FQNEAQ (reference sequence).

The rearrangement joins TRBV4-1 to TRBJ1-5; D remains ambiguous. Trimming shortened V by 1 base and J by 3 bases, and 10 bases separated the two germline ends. The CDR3 has 15 residues. Germline lookup yields CDR1 MGHRA and CDR2 YSYEKL. The CDR3 sequence is CASSQVYGPNQPQHF. The CDR3 coding sequence is TGCGCCAGCAGCCAAGTGTACGGTCCCAATCAGCCCCAGCATTTT.

This clone appeared a single time. V and J are TRBV19 and TRBJ1-1; TRBD1 matches 7 bases. The CDR3 sequence is 15 residues long. Germline values: CDR1 LNHDA, CDR2 SQIVND (reference sequence). The trim removed 7 bases at V and 0 bases at J, leaving 8 bases unmatched. The DNA of the CDR3 is TGTGCCAGTACTAAACGACAGGGACTGAACACTGAAGCTTTCTTT. It translates to CASTKRQGLNTEAFF.

The chain employs TRBV6-1 and TRBJ2-7; D perhaps matches TRBD1 (5 bases). Germline values: CDR1 MNHNS, CDR2 SASEGT. V gave up 11 bases and J gave up 7 bases, with 24 bases separating them. The CDR3 sequence is 14 residues long. CDR3 DNA: TGTGCCGCCCAAAGGGCAGGGCCCAATTTGGAGCAGTACTTC. It codes for CAAQRAGPNLEQYF.

This clone was seen only once. This chain links TRBV5-4 with TRBJ2-7; 10 bases are shared with TRBD1. Germline-derived CDR1 and CDR2 are SGHNT and YYREEE (reference sequence). The CDR3 covers 13 residues. V lost 3 bases and J lost 3; bases outside the gene matches: 0. CDR3 sequence reads: CASSWTGGYEQYF. The CDR3 DNA reads as TGTGCCAGCAGCTGGACAGGGGGCTACGAGCAGTACTTC.

The rearrangement joins TRBV9 to TRBJ2-5, with 10 bases aligning to TRBD2. The germline CDR1 and CDR2 sequences are SGDLS and YYNGEE. CDR3 length equals 16 residues. Losses at the gene ends were 0 bases for V and 1 base for J; bases not matched to a gene: 3. The DNA of the CDR3 is TGTGCCAGCAGCGTAGGTAGCGGGGGGATCCAAGAGACCCAGTACTTC. Residues: CASSVGSGGIQETQYF. Drawing the rest from reference TRBV9 and TRBJ2-5, the complete variable domain is DSGVTQTPKHLITATGQRVTLRCSPRSGDLSVYWYQQSLDQGLQFLIQYYNGEERAKGNILERFSAQQFPDLHSELNLSSLELGDSALYFCASSVGSGGIQETQYFGPGTRLLVL.

This chain links TRBV27 with TRBJ2-3; TRBD1 might be the D (5 bases). Trimming stripped 7 bases from V and 1 base from J, with 9 bases between. This CDR3 has 13 amino acids. CDR1 and CDR2 (germline): MNHEY, SMNVEV (reference sequence). For the CDR3, the DNA is TGTGCCAGCACCTTAGGGGGCACAGATACGCAGTATTTT. Translation: CASTLGGTDTQYF.

The V call is TRBV7-9, the J call TRBJ1-4; D is perhaps TRBD1 (5 bases). V was trimmed by 3 bases and J by 7 bases, leaving 15 bases between them. CDR3 length: 15 residues. From germline, CDR1 is SEHNR and CDR2 FQNEAQ (reference sequence). The CDR3 sequence is CASSLGGVLGEKLFF. The CDR3, as DNA: TGTGCCAGCAGCTTGGGGGGGGTTTTGGGTGAAAAACTGTTTTTT.

This chain uses TRBV5-1 with TRBJ2-5, with a tentative D call TRBD2 (5 bases). The length of the CDR3 is 15 residues. Germline loops: CDR1 SGHRS, CDR2 YFSETQ. V lost 0 bases to trimming and J lost 0 bases, with 9 bases between them. The CDR3 bases are TGCGCCAGCAGCTTGGTCGGACTCCACCAAGAGACCCAGTACTTC. The encoded protein is CASSLVGLHQETQYF.

This CDR3 is CAWSRGITEAFF. The CDR3 DNA is TGTGCCTGGAGTAGGGGGATCACTGAAGCTTTCTTT. The chain uses TRBV30 and TRBJ1-1, with D possibly being TRBD1 (6 bases). This CDR3 has 12 amino acids. Germline V lookup: CDR1 GTSNPN, CDR2 SVGIG (reference sequence). V was pared by 2 bases and J by 4 bases, with 8 bases between.

V gene TRBV4-1 combines with J gene TRBJ2-2; 10 positions match TRBD2. Looked up from germline, CDR1 is MGHRA and CDR2 is YSYEKL. This CDR3 has 17 residues. V dropped 8 bases and J dropped 2; count of bases not matched to a gene: 11. The chain's CDR3 is CASESGGAYINTGELFF. CDR3 coding DNA: TGCGCCAGCGAAAGCGGGGGGGCCTATATCAACACCGGGGAGCTGTTTTTT.

This clone was found once. The rearrangement links TRBV7-8 to TRBJ2-1, with 11 nucleotides matching TRBD1. This CDR3 is 19 amino acids long. Germline assignment: CDR1 SGHVS and CDR2 FQNEAQ. J lost 9 bases, V lost 1 base, and 17 bases had no gene match. CDR3 sequence reads: CASSLGWGTGGEYRVEQFF. The CDR3 DNA follows: TGTGCCAGCAGCTTAGGTTGGGGGACAGGGGGAGAATATCGGGTTGAGCAGTTCTTC.

V gene TRBV7-2 combines with J gene TRBJ2-1, with D possibly matching TRBD1 (6 bases). V lost 1 base, J lost 8 bases, and 15 bases lay in between. The CDR3 spans 15 residues. From germline, CDR1 is SGHTA and CDR2 FQGNSA. The CDR3 spells CASSLDQGSTYEQFF. The CDR3 coding sequence is TGTGCCAGCAGCTTAGACCAGGGGAGTACCTATGAGCAGTTCTTC.

CDR3 sequence: CSVEILVDRVVKGYTF. CDR3 nucleotides: TGCAGCGTTGAAATTCTGGTCGACAGGGTCGTAAAGGGCTACACCTTC. The chain carries TRBV29-1 and TRBJ1-2; 7 nucleotides line up with TRBD1. Germline V gives CDR1 SQVTM, CDR2 ANQGSEA. V trimming: 2 bases; J trimming: 8 bases; junction bases outside the gene matches: 17. The CDR3 totals 16 residues.

The chain combines TRBV14 with TRBJ2-7, with D tentatively TRBD1 (6 bases). The CDR3 spans 13 residues. V lost 9 bases to trimming and J lost 0 bases, with 12 bases between them. Germline CDR1 and CDR2: SGHDN and FVKESK. CDR3 protein: CARQGTISYEQYF. CDR3 bases: TGTGCCAGACAGGGAACGATCTCCTACGAGCAGTACTTC.

The J gene is TRBJ2-5, the V gene TRBV19; the D gene is possibly TRBD2 (6 bases). Germline V lookup: CDR1 LNHDA, CDR2 SQIVND (reference sequence). V was pared by 4 bases and J by 2 bases, with 11 bases between. The CDR3 contains 14 residues. CDR3 nucleotides: TGTGCCAGTAGTACAACTAGCCTTCAAGAGACCCAGTACTTC. Encoded protein: CASSTTSLQETQYF.

J is TRBJ1-1 and V is TRBV6-4; 8 bases match TRBD1. Germline-derived CDR1 and CDR2 are MRHNA and SNTAGT. Trimming took 3 bases from V and 11 from J; bases not matched to a gene: 11. The CDR3 length is 14 residues. Written as DNA, the CDR3 is TGTGCCAGCAGTGATGTTGGTGGACAGGGCACGGCTTTCTTT. This gives the protein CASSDVGGQGTAFF.

This clone has just a few counts. The rearrangement uses TRBV7-2 and TRBJ2-5; 8 nucleotides match TRBD1. The J call could be wrong; TRBJ2-7 is a better fit for the DNA end. The CDR3 is 15 amino acids. Germline CDR1 reads SGHTA; CDR2 reads FQGNSA. CDR3 sequence: CASRFRDRSSYEQYF. DNA for the CDR3: TGTGCCAGCAGATTCCGGGACAGGAGCTCCTACGAGCAGTACTTC.

The chain links TRBV13 to TRBJ2-3; unclear D gene. The CDR3 sequence is 12 residues long. Germline V gives CDR1 PRHDT, CDR2 FYEKMQ (reference sequence). Deletions cut 0 bases from V and 11 bases from J, with 9 bases between. The CDR3 spells CASSLGQVGQYF. As DNA, the CDR3 is TGTGCCAGCAGCTTAGGTCAGGTAGGGCAGTATTTT.

Here the CDR3 reads CASPPTTGGKSEAFF. DNA of the CDR3: TGTGCCAGCCCTCCCACGACAGGGGGCAAATCTGAAGCTTTCTTT. This rearrangement joins TRBV25-1 to TRBJ1-1; 10 nucleotides line up with TRBD1. V shed 8 bases, J shed 6 bases, and the junction held 12 bases outside the gene matches. The CDR3 covers 15 residues. Germline CDR1 is MGHDK and CDR2 is SYGVNS.

This clone showed up just a few times. This chain links TRBV16 with TRBJ2-7, with D hard to call. From germline, CDR1 is KGHSY and CDR2 FQNENV. This CDR3 has 14 residues. V lost 1 base to trimming and J lost 5 bases, with 12 bases between them. The CDR3 DNA reads TGTGCCAGCAGCCAATTCGAACAGCCCCACGAGCAGTACTTC. Amino acid sequence: CASSQFEQPHEQYF.

This clone was seen a handful of times. The chain employs TRBV5-8 and TRBJ2-3; a possible D gene is TRBD2 (5 bases). The CDR3 covers 16 residues. V was clipped by 4 bases and J by 1 base, with 16 bases between them. Germline V gives CDR1 SGHTS, CDR2 YDEGEE. CDR3 amino acids: CASSILSGAGTDTQYF. The CDR3 nucleotides are TGTGCCAGCAGCATCCTAAGCGGAGCTGGCACAGATACGCAGTATTTT.

The rearrangement joins TRBV15 to TRBJ2-5; weak D call: TRBD1 (5 bases). V lost 3 bases to trimming and J lost 2 bases, with 10 bases between them. This CDR3 region has 14 residues. Germline V gene lookup returns CDR1 LNHNV and CDR2 YYDKDF (reference sequence). The CDR3 is CATSSFDRQETQYF. The CDR3, as DNA: TGTGCCACCAGCAGCTTCGACAGACAAGAGACCCAGTACTTC.

The DNA for the CDR3 is TGTGCCATCAGGGGATCAGGACTAGCGGATCCCTCCTACGAGCAGTACTTC. It translates to CAIRGSGLADPSYEQYF. The chain employs TRBV10-3 and TRBJ2-7; TRBD2 aligns across 10 bases. The length of the CDR3 is 17 residues. Trimming cost V 6 bases and J 0 bases; bases outside gene matches: 11. CDR1 and CDR2 from the germline V gene are ENHRY and SYGVKD.

The CDR3 spells CASNIVGPEDTQYF. For the CDR3, the DNA is TGTGCCAGCAATATCGTGGGGCCGGAAGATACGCAGTATTTT. The V and J genes are TRBV2 and TRBJ2-3; D perhaps matches TRBD1 (5 bases). The CDR3 consists of 14 residues. Trimming shortened V by 7 bases and J by 5 bases, and 16 bases separated the two germline ends. Germline lookup yields CDR1 SNHLY and CDR2 FYNNEI.

The rearrangement links TRBV6-1 to TRBJ1-2; maybe TRBD1 (6 bases). V was trimmed by 6 bases and J by 3 bases, leaving 17 bases between them. The CDR3 has 15 residues. Germline values: CDR1 MNHNS, CDR2 SASEGT. The CDR3 protein is CASRAQLQGDYGYTF. The CDR3 nucleotides read TGTGCCAGCAGGGCACAGTTACAGGGTGACTATGGCTACACCTTC.

The chain combines TRBV19 with TRBJ1-1; 7 nucleotides match TRBD1. Germline CDR1 LNHDA, CDR2 SQIVND (reference sequence). The trim removed 5 bases at V and 7 bases at J, leaving 10 bases unmatched. This CDR3 has 14 residues. CDR3 in DNA: TGTGCCAGTAGTCGACAGGGAAGTGGGGGTGAAGCTTTCTTT. Amino acids: CASSRQGSGGEAFF.